The T cell receptor beta chain described here comes from a study of Ad26.COV2.S vaccination and SARS-CoV-2 variants. Across the study: A COV1001 Ad26.COV2.S trial-arm participant provided the sample.

CDR1 is SEHNR, CDR2 FQNEAQ, per germline (reference sequence). The V segment lost 4 bases and the J segment 3 bases; nucleotides outside the gene matches: 4. The CDR3 totals 14 residues. Sequencing used immunoSEQ multiplex PCR; TCRdb keeps in-frame clones, though not all of them. The sample holds over 400,000 clones, about 92% seen once. Specified treatment: approximately 18 received Ad26.COV2.S at low or high dose, single or two shots; a few received placebo; per-sample allocation not given. It was on day 63 after the first vaccine or placebo injection that samples were taken. Participants' vaccine, an Ad26 vector, delivered Wuhan-strain SARS-CoV-2 spike.

The V and J genes are TRBV7-9 and TRBJ2-7; 9 positions agree with TRBD1. This TCR came from a person aged 18 to 59 who received the Ad26.COV2.S COVID-19 vaccine or a placebo. Sequences were derived from peripheral blood, sampled in a trial of Ad26.COV2.S vaccine versus placebo. The CDR3 nucleotides are TGTGCCAGCAGCTCGACGACAGGGGGCTACGAGCAGTACTTC. Protein sequence: CASSSTTGGYEQYF.